This section outlines one TCR beta chain sequence together with its context. This sample stems from a study of shared clonotypes between healthy human individuals. Trimming took off 3 bases at V and 4 bases at J, with 14 bases between the two ends. The CDR3 covers 15 residues. Germline CDR1 reads SGHNT; CDR2 reads YYREEE (reference sequence). In the authors' workflow: Junction-only sequences without quality scores came from ImmunoSEQ, so filtering differed. The repertoire was sequenced with immunoSEQ multiplex PCR; TCRdb's copy has only in-frame clones and lacks some. V, J and clone size derive from that table, while D and trimming were established from the DNA sequence. The sample has about 2 million clones; 85% to 95% are singletons.

This TCR came from a man between 18 and 35 years old in good health. The V call is TRBV5-4, the J call TRBJ1-5, with D unresolved. Sequencing was performed on naive CD4+ T cells sorted from blood. Subset of the sample: CD45RA+ positively selected. The CDR3 is CASSYGGELNQPQHF. CDR3 DNA: TGTGCCAGCAGCTATGGTGGGGAGTTGAATCAGCCCCAGCATTTT.